The 30 T cell receptor beta chains presented below share a single source sample, sequenced in a study of blood T cell repertoires in COVID-19. TCRdb keeps only in-frame clones here, not all; method: immunoSEQ multiplex PCR. In the table there are about 70,000 clones, roughly 86% of which are singletons. Sequenced: peripheral blood. These receptors all stem from a human donor in a cohort sampled during active COVID-19.

The chain joins TRBV7-9 to TRBJ1-1; the match to TRBD1 covers 11 bases. The CDR3 runs to 16 residues. Germline-derived CDR1 and CDR2 are SEHNR and FQNEAQ (reference sequence). With V trimmed by 5 bases and J by 4 bases, 9 bases remained unmatched. The CDR3 loop reads CASSKQTGQGVTEAFF. In nucleotides, the CDR3 is TGTGCCAGCAGCAAACAGACGGGACAGGGGGTCACTGAAGCTTTCTTT. The full variable domain, its missing parts supplied by reference TRBV7-9 and TRBJ1-1, is DTGVSQNPRHKITKRGQNVTFRCDPISEHNRLYWYRQTLGQGPEFLTYFQNEAQLEKSRLLSDRFSAERPKGSFSTLEIQRTEQGDSAMYLCASSKQTGQGVTEAFFGQGTRLTVV.

The chain links TRBV7-9 to TRBJ2-7, with TRBD1 identical over 7 bases. Germline V CDR1 and CDR2: SEHNR, FQNEAQ (reference sequence). Trimming cost V 0 bases and J 0 bases; bases outside gene matches: 5. The CDR3 runs 16 residues. The CDR3 spells CASSLATGKSSYEQYF. In DNA, the CDR3 is TGTGCCAGCAGCTTAGCGACAGGGAAATCCTCCTACGAGCAGTACTTC.

This rearrangement joins TRBV30 to TRBJ2-7, with D maybe TRBD2 (6 bases). Germline CDR1 GTSNPN, CDR2 SVGIG (reference sequence). CDR3 length: 11 residues. The V and J ends lost 5 bases and 4 bases respectively, with 9 bases between them. This CDR3 is CAWGGTYEQYF. The CDR3 DNA is TGTGCCTGGGGAGGGACTTACGAGCAGTACTTC.

The chain has TRBV27 and TRBJ2-7, with 11 bases aligning to TRBD2. Germline values: CDR1 MNHEY, CDR2 SMNVEV (reference sequence). The CDR3 length is 15 residues. The V gene end was trimmed by 0 bases and the J gene end by 11 bases; junction bases not matched to a gene: 9. CDR3 nucleotide sequence: TGTGCCAGCAGTTTATCCGAAGGACTAGCGGGTCGGGAGTACTTC. Translated: CASSLSEGLAGREYF.

The chain links TRBV7-9 to TRBJ1-6, with a tentative D call TRBD1 (5 bases). CDR3 size: 17 residues. Germline-derived CDR1 and CDR2 are SEHNR and FQNEAQ (reference sequence). The V gene lost 4 bases and the J gene lost 0 bases, with 13 bases spanning the gap. The DNA of the CDR3 is TGTGCCAGCAGCTCCGGGGGACCCAGCTCCTATAATTCACCCCTCCACTTT. As protein: CASSSGGPSSYNSPLHF. Supplemented by reference TRBV7-9 and TRBJ1-6, the full variable domain reads DTGVSQNPRHKITKRGQNVTFRCDPISEHNRLYWYRQTLGQGPEFLTYFQNEAQLEKSRLLSDRFSAERPKGSFSTLEIQRTEQGDSAMYLCASSSGGPSSYNSPLHFGNGTRLTVT.

The chain employs TRBV12-3 or TRBV12-4 and TRBJ2-7, with a tentative D call TRBD2 (5 bases). V dropped 8 bases and J dropped 2 bases, with 13 bases sitting between them. The CDR3 covers 13 residues. The CDR3 DNA reads TGTGCCAGCGCCCTGAGGGCCGCCTACGAGCAGTACTTC. As protein: CASALRAAYEQYF.

The chain has TRBV6-6 and TRBJ2-7; TRBD1 agrees at 10 bases. V gave up 2 bases and J gave up 4 bases; unmatched junction bases: 5. This CDR3 is built from 15 residues. Germline values: CDR1 MNHNY, CDR2 SVGAGI (reference sequence). The CDR3: CASSYGDRGTYEQYF. CDR3 coding DNA: TGTGCCAGCAGTTACGGGGACAGGGGTACGTACGAGCAGTACTTC.

Only a few counts were recorded for this clone. CDR3 sequence (DNA): TGTGCCAGCAGTCAAAGACAGGGAGGAGTGGGATACACCGGGGAGCTGTTTTTT. Translation gives CASSQRQGGVGYTGELFF. The chain carries TRBV6-6 and TRBJ2-2; D is possibly TRBD1 (7 bases). V was pared by 5 bases and J by 3 bases, with 22 bases between. Germline V gene lookup returns CDR1 MNHNY and CDR2 SVGAGI (reference sequence). The CDR3 extends over 18 amino acids.

The J gene is TRBJ1-1, the V gene TRBV5-4; TRBD1 is a possible D gene (6 bases). V lost 3 bases, J lost 5 bases, and 20 bases lay in between. Germline CDR1 reads SGHNT; CDR2 reads YYREEE (reference sequence). There are 16 residues in the CDR3. The CDR3 here is CASSSRQVGAKTEAFF. Written as DNA, the CDR3 is TGTGCCAGCAGCTCGCGACAGGTCGGGGCGAAGACTGAAGCTTTCTTT.

This clone came up a few times. The chain uses TRBV2 and TRBJ1-1, with a tentative D call TRBD1 (6 bases). Germline CDR1 SNHLY, CDR2 FYNNEI. The CDR3 extends over 15 amino acids. V was clipped by 6 bases and J by 4 bases, with 18 bases between them. This CDR3 reads CASRGGAGAVTEAFF. For the CDR3, the DNA is TGTGCCAGCAGGGGAGGGGCGGGGGCGGTCACTGAAGCTTTCTTT.

The V gene is TRBV7-9, the J gene TRBJ2-7; 7 bases match TRBD1. This CDR3 has 16 amino acids. In germline, CDR1 is SEHNR, CDR2 FQNEAQ (reference sequence). After removal of 5 bases from V and 7 bases from J, the junction contained 17 bases not matched to a gene. Here the CDR3 DNA reads TGTGCCAGCAGCCCCCCCGGACAGGCGGAAAGGAGGGAGCAGTACTTC. Its protein is CASSPPGQAERREQYF.

This clone has a handful of counts. The chain joins TRBV2 to TRBJ1-5; the D is unclear. The length of the CDR3 is 15 residues. The germline V gene encodes CDR1 SNHLY and CDR2 FYNNEI. Trimming stripped 4 bases from V and 3 bases from J, with 13 bases between. The CDR3 sequence is CASSGSGVNNQPQHF. CDR3 DNA sequence: TGTGCCAGCAGTGGGAGCGGTGTTAACAATCAGCCCCAGCATTTT. The complete variable domain, with remaining parts taken from reference TRBV2 and TRBJ1-5, reads EPEVTQTPSHQVTQMGQEVILRCVPISNHLYFYWYRQILGQKVEFLVSFYNNEISEKSEIFDDQFSVERPDGSNFTLKIRSTKLEDSAMYFCASSGSGVNNQPQHFGDGTRLSIL.

This clone came up once. The V and J genes are TRBV18 and TRBJ1-5, with D possibly being TRBD1 (5 bases). Between the trimmed V and J ends, which lost 3 bases and 3 bases, there was a span of 15 bases. The CDR3 extends over 16 amino acids. The germline V gene encodes CDR1 KGHSH and CDR2 LQKENI. The CDR3 DNA is TGTGCCAGCTCACCTAAGACTTCCAGGGCCAATCAGCCCCAGCATTTT. This gives the protein CASSPKTSRANQPQHF.

The chain employs TRBV7-3 and TRBJ2-1, with D possibly being TRBD2 (6 bases). In germline, CDR1 is SGHTA, CDR2 FQGTGA. The germline V and J ends were trimmed by 5 bases and 6 bases, with 17 bases remaining between them. This CDR3 has 15 residues. The CDR3 here is CASSPGGAPSNEQFF. The CDR3 bases are TGTGCCAGCAGCCCCGGGGGTGCCCCTTCCAATGAGCAGTTCTTC. Variable domain in full (rest from reference TRBV7-3 and TRBJ2-1): GAGVSQTPSNKVTEKGKYVELRCDPISGHTALYWYRQSLGQGPEFLIYFQGTGAADDSGLPNDRFFAVRPEGSVSTLKIQRTERGDSAVYLCASSPGGAPSNEQFFGPGTRLTVL.

The V call is TRBV2, the J call TRBJ1-1; 10 bases map to TRBD1. CDR3 length equals 13 residues. The V and J ends lost 6 bases and 6 bases, in that order; junction bases with no gene match: 4. Germline values: CDR1 SNHLY, CDR2 FYNNEI. The CDR3 here is CASRTGGVPEAFF. CDR3 nucleotide sequence: TGTGCCAGCAGGACAGGGGGCGTTCCTGAAGCTTTCTTT.

This clone was picked up one time. The chain carries TRBV9 and TRBJ1-1, with D possibly being TRBD1 (5 bases). Trimming removed 0 bases at V and 5 bases at J, with 11 bases between. CDR1 and CDR2 from the germline V gene are SGDLS and YYNGEE. CDR3 length equals 14 residues. This chain's CDR3 is CASSVVQGRTEAFF. The CDR3 coding sequence is TGTGCCAGCAGCGTAGTGCAGGGTCGAACTGAAGCTTTCTTT.

The CDR3: CASSPPSRGSGNTIYF. CDR3 coding DNA: TGTGCCAGCTCACCACCGAGCCGGGGGTCTGGAAACACCATATATTTT. The V call is TRBV18, the J call TRBJ1-3; possible D gene TRBD1, 5 bases. CDR3 length: 16 amino acids. The V end was cut by 0 bases, the J end by 1 base, with 10 bases between. Germline V CDR1 and CDR2: KGHSH, LQKENI.

This chain connects TRBV6-2 or TRBV6-3 to TRBJ1-6, with D possibly TRBD1 on 6 matching bases. CDR1 is MNHEY, CDR2 SVGEGT, per germline. The CDR3 is made up of 16 amino acids. Trimming shortened V by 5 bases and J by 5 bases, and 16 bases separated the two germline ends. CDR3 amino acids: CASSPTQGRNNSPLHF. The CDR3 DNA is TGTGCCAGCAGTCCGACCCAGGGGCGGAATAATTCACCCCTCCACTTT.

The chain has TRBV10-2 and TRBJ1-1; 11 nucleotides agree with TRBD1. V lost 6 bases, J lost 4 bases, and 7 bases stayed unmatched. The CDR3 sequence is 15 residues long. Germline assignment: CDR1 WSHSY and CDR2 SAAADI. The CDR3 DNA sequence: TGCGCCAGCAGGCGGTCCGGGACAGGGGGCACTGAAGCTTTCTTT. This gives the protein CASRRSGTGGTEAFF.

V and J are TRBV14 and TRBJ1-1; D not resolved. In germline, CDR1 is SGHDN, CDR2 FVKESK. Trimming took 4 bases from V and 4 from J, leaving 10 bases between them. This CDR3 is 13 amino acids long. CDR3 sequence reads: CASSRFAVTEAFF. The CDR3 DNA reads as TGTGCCAGCAGCCGGTTTGCAGTCACTGAAGCTTTCTTT. The entire variable domain, with the rest obtained from reference TRBV14 and TRBJ1-1, is as follows: EAGVTQFPSHSVIEKGQTVTLRCDPISGHDNLYWYRRVMGKEIKFLLHFVKESKQDESGMPNNRFLAERTGGTYSTLKVQPAELEDSGVYFCASSRFAVTEAFFGQGTRLTVV.

This sequence joins TRBV4-1 and TRBJ1-1; 7 nucleotides agree with TRBD1. CDR1 and CDR2 from the germline V gene are MGHRA and YSYEKL. The CDR3 is made up of 14 amino acids. V was pared by 3 bases and J by 11 bases, with 12 bases of the junction left unmatched. The CDR3 nucleotides read TGCGCCAGCAGCCAGCCGGACAGGTCCTGGGGGGCTTTCTTT. The encoded protein is CASSQPDRSWGAFF.

The chain is built from TRBV3-1 (or the pseudogene TRBV3-2) and TRBJ2-1, with TRBD2 identical over 9 bases. The CDR3 totals 15 residues. V lost 5 bases to trimming and J lost 5 bases; unmatched junction nucleotides: 7. In germline, CDR1 is LGHDT, CDR2 YNNKEL (reference sequence). CDR3 sequence reads: CASSSIAGVHNEQFF. CDR3 DNA: TGTGCCAGCAGCTCCATAGCGGGGGTCCACAATGAGCAGTTCTTC.

The gene calls are TRBV6-4 and TRBJ2-3, with D perhaps matching TRBD2 (6 bases). Germline CDR1 and CDR2: MRHNA and SNTAGT. CDR3 length equals 15 residues. Trimming shortened V by 2 bases and J by 3 bases, and 12 bases separated the two germline ends. The DNA of the CDR3 is TGTGCCAGCAGTGACGATGGGGGGACGACAGATACGCAGTATTTT. Its protein product is CASSDDGGTTDTQYF.

The gene calls are TRBV3-1 (or the pseudogene TRBV3-2) and TRBJ1-6; D is possibly TRBD1 (6 bases). Germline CDR1 reads LGHDT; CDR2 reads YNNKEL (reference sequence). The CDR3 loop spans 16 amino acids. V lost 3 bases, J lost 2 bases, and 11 bases lay in between. In DNA, the CDR3 is TGTGCCAGCAGCCATGTACAGGGACCCTATAATTCACCCCTCCACTTT. Amino acid sequence: CASSHVQGPYNSPLHF.

Regarding this clone: The sample holds other DNA sequences that translate to the same CDR3. The chain employs TRBV7-9 and TRBJ2-3; 12 nucleotides line up with TRBD2. This CDR3 is 15 amino acids long. In germline, CDR1 is SEHNR, CDR2 FQNEAQ (reference sequence). The junction had 0 bases not matched to a gene; V was cut back by 4 bases and J by 1 base. CDR3 residues: CASSSSGGGTDTQYF. CDR3 DNA sequence: TGTGCCAGCAGCTCTAGCGGGGGGGGCACAGATACGCAGTATTTT.

This chain uses TRBV28 with TRBJ1-3, with no clear D. CDR1 is MDHEN, CDR2 SYDVKM, per germline. Trimming left V 7 bases short and J 1 base short, with 11 bases between. This CDR3 region has 14 residues. CDR3 in DNA: TGTGCCAGCACCCAAGCCGTATCTGGAAACACCATATATTTT. It encodes CASTQAVSGNTIYF.

This chain links TRBV25-1 with TRBJ2-5; perhaps TRBD1 as D (6 bases). The germline gives CDR1 MGHDK, CDR2 SYGVNS. CDR3 length: 17 amino acids. Trimming pared 2 bases from V and 4 bases from J, leaving 20 bases between. CDR3 DNA sequence: TGTGCCAGCAGTGAACGGTTCTCGGACAGTAGGGGAGAGACCCAGTACTTC. Translating it yields CASSERFSDSRGETQYF.

V gene TRBV6-5 combines with J gene TRBJ2-7; 8 bases fit TRBD1. J gave up 5 bases and V 2 bases, and 5 bases lay outside the gene matches. The CDR3 has 14 amino acids. CDR1 and CDR2 from the germline V gene are MNHEY and SVGAGI. Here the CDR3 reads CASSYDRGNHEQYF. The CDR3 DNA reads as TGTGCCAGCAGTTACGACAGGGGTAACCACGAGCAGTACTTC.

The chain couples TRBV7-2 to TRBJ2-7; unclear D gene. This CDR3 region has 14 residues. With 3 bases removed from V and 4 bases from J, the gap between germline ends came to 13 bases. Per the germline V gene, CDR1 is SGHTA and CDR2 is FQGNSA. The CDR3 bases are TGTGCCAGCAGCTTTGGTTCTACCCCGTACGAGCAGTACTTC. It yields the protein CASSFGSTPYEQYF.

This clone appeared a single time. The V gene is TRBV6-5, the J gene TRBJ2-7; the match to TRBD2 covers 7 bases. CDR3 length: 14 residues. The J segment lost 0 bases and the V segment lost 11 bases, leaving 10 bases of the junction unmatched. Germline values: CDR1 MNHEY, CDR2 SVGAGI. The CDR3 DNA reads TGTGCCGTCAAAAGGGGAGGGGTCTCCTACGAGCAGTACTTC. It translates to CAVKRGGVSYEQYF.